This is a list of T cell receptor beta chains from one sample in a study of cytomegalovirus exposure and HLA in healthy donors. Sequenced by immunoSEQ multiplex PCR; TCRdb stores in-frame clones only, minus some. The sample lists under 250,000 clones; around 78% were seen once. The specimen was PBMCs. These receptors all come from a woman aged 18-30 years in good health and CMV-seronegative. Each CDR3 is given with its conserved first and last residue. D genes are given only for firm matches. Clone size is not always given. Where it is, it says once, few, many or a class for expanded clones.

clone_size d_call j_call v_call cdr3_nt cdr3_aa
NA TRBD1 TRBJ1-6 TRBV9 TGTGCCAGCAGCGTAGGGAGGGGACAGAGTTCACCCCTCCACTTT CASSVGRGQSSPLHF
NA NA TRBJ2-5 TRBV7-2 TGTGCCAGCAGCCGGACCCGGAGTAGCGGAGAGACCCAGTACTTC CASSRTRSSGETQYF
NA NA TRBJ1-1 TRBV13 TGTGCCAGCAGCTTACGTGGGCAGAACACTGAAGCTTTCTTT CASSLRGQNTEAFF
NA NA TRBJ1-1 TRBV6-5 TGTGCCAGCAGAACCAGGGGCCGCGGGAACACTGAAGCTTTCTTT CASRTRGRGNTEAFF
NA NA TRBJ2-3 TRBV30 TGTGCCTGGAGTGTTGTAGCGGACAGGGATACGCAGTATTTT CAWSVVADRDTQYF
NA NA TRBJ2-7 TRBV2 TGTGCCAGCAGTGCTTCTAGCGAAGAGCAGTACTTC CASSASSEEQYF
NA TRBD1 TRBJ1-4 TRBV5-4 TGTGCCAGCAGCTTCAGGACAGGGGGTAATGAAAAACTGTTTTTT CASSFRTGGNEKLFF
NA NA TRBJ2-7 TRBV27 TGTGCCAGCAGTTTAGGCGGAGAGCAGTACTTC CASSLGGEQYF
NA NA TRBJ1-1 TRBV7-9 TGTGCCAGCACTAAGGACGTGGAGCACACTGAAGCTTTCTTT CASTKDVEHTEAFF
few NA TRBJ1-1 TRBV7-3 TGTGCCAGCAGCTTAATGAGGGGGACTGAAGCTTTCTTT CASSLMRGTEAFF
NA NA TRBJ1-1 TRBV30 TGTGCCTATGTAGCCAGGCCGAACACTGAAGCTTTCTTT CAYVARPNTEAFF
NA NA TRBJ1-1 TRBV9 TGTGCCAGCAGCGAGTTGGGGCCTCCGGTCTTT CASSELGPPVF
NA NA TRBJ2-5 TRBV28 TGTGCCAGCACCGGCCTAGCAGAGACCCAGTACTTC CASTGLAETQYF
NA NA TRBJ2-7 TRBV27 TGTGCCAGCAGCCGGGGGACGTGGTACGAGCAGTACTTC CASSRGTWYEQYF
NA TRBD1 TRBJ2-7 TRBV27 TGTGCCAGCAGCTGGGGGACAGGCTTGAGCTCCTACGAGCAGTACTTC CASSWGTGLSSYEQYF
NA NA TRBJ2-5 TRBV5-1 TGCGCCAGCAGCTTCGGAGGGAATCAAGAGACCCAGTACTTC CASSFGGNQETQYF
NA TRBD2 TRBJ2-1 TRBV6-5 TGTGCCAGCAGTTACTCTAGCGGGGAGACTCACAATGAGCAGTTCTTC CASSYSSGETHNEQFF
NA TRBD1 TRBJ2-7 TRBV6-5 TGTGCCAGCAGCCGCGGGGGACAGGGGCTCTACGAGCAGTACTTC CASSRGGQGLYEQYF
NA TRBD1 TRBJ2-2 TRBV4-2 TGTGCCAGCAGCACCCGACAGGGTCGCACCGGGGAGCTGTTTTTT CASSTRQGRTGELFF
few TRBD1 TRBJ1-1 TRBV28 TGTGCCAGCGGGACAGAGAACACTGAAGCTTTCTTT CASGTENTEAFF
NA NA TRBJ2-1 TRBV5-6 TGTGCCAGCAGCTTGGTAGGACTCTCAATGCGGGAGCAGTTCTTC CASSLVGLSMREQFF
few NA TRBJ2-7 TRBV25-1 TGTGCCAGCACTGGAGCCTACGAGCAGTACTTC CASTGAYEQYF